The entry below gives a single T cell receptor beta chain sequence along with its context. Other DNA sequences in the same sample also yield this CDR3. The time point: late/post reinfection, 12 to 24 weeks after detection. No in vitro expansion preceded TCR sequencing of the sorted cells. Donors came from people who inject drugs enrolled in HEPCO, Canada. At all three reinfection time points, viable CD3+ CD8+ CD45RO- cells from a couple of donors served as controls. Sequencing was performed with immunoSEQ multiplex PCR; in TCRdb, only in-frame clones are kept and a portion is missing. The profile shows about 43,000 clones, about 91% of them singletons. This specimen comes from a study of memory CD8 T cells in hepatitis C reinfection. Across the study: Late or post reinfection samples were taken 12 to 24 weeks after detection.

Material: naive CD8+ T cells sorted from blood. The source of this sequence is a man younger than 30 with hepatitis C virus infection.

The CDR3 spells CASSTTGGTEAFF. CDR3 coding DNA: TGTGCCAGTAGTACCACAGGGGGAACGGAAGCTTTCTTT. The J gene is TRBJ1-1, the V gene TRBV19, with 8 bases identical to TRBD1. V shed 4 bases and J 8 bases; nucleotides not matched to a gene: 6. Germline-derived CDR1 and CDR2 are LNHDA and SQIVND (reference sequence). The CDR3 spans 13 residues.